The source of this T cell receptor (beta chain) is a study of cytomegalovirus exposure and HLA in healthy donors. Trimming stripped 5 bases from V and 4 bases from J, with 13 bases between. The CDR3 consists of 14 residues. Germline CDR1 and CDR2: SGDLS and YYNGEE. The PCR contained 60 Vbeta and 13 Jbeta primers. Profiling relied on immunoSEQ multiplex PCR, and the TCRdb table lists in-frame clones only, not all of them. The data contain approximately 100,000 clones, approximately 80% of them seen just once; the ten biggest clones take up roughly 11%. This TCR derives from a man aged 35 to 55 in good health and CMV-seropositive. V gene TRBV9 combines with J gene TRBJ1-3; the D is unclear. The specimen was PBMCs. The CDR3 loop is CASSPLAGGNTIYF. In DNA form, the CDR3 reads TGTGCCAGCAGTCCCCTAGCCGGGGGAAACACCATATATTTT.